This TCR beta chain emerged from a study of identical twins. Via MiXCR, TCRdb re-called the 5' RACE reads, giving one row per CDR3 protein. Found here are hundreds of thousands of distinct CDR3 sequences, approximately 9% of them singletons; the top ten hold 0.85% to 1%. The germline gives CDR1 LGHDT, CDR2 YNNKEL (reference sequence). V lost 5 bases, J lost 10 bases, and 4 bases stayed unmatched. This CDR3 has 11 amino acids. This same sample was also taken into another study, of yellow fever vaccine responses in identical twins.

Specimen: PBMCs. The V gene is TRBV3-1, the J gene TRBJ2-5, with 7 bases aligning to TRBD2. The source of this sequence is a woman under 30 in good health. The DNA of the CDR3 is TGTGCCAGCAGCGACCTAGCGGACCAGTACTTC. Encoded protein: CASSDLADQYF.